The entry below gives a single TCR beta chain sequence along with its context. This sample is part of a study of blood T cell repertoires in COVID-19. The assay was immunoSEQ multiplex PCR, and TCRdb's table has in-frame clones only and misses some. Here the sample spans tens of thousands of clones, approximately 90% being singletons. This CDR3 has 16 residues. V lost 5 bases and J 4 bases, leaving 18 bases between the germline ends. Germline lookup yields CDR1 SEHNR and CDR2 FQNEAQ (reference sequence). The genes are TRBV7-9 and TRBJ2-1, with D perhaps matching TRBD1 (6 bases). The source material was peripheral blood. The origin of this receptor is a man aged 50 to 60 with active or convalescent COVID-19. The CDR3 reads CASSDQRDTLYNEQFF. The CDR3 DNA sequence: TGTGCCAGCAGCGATCAACGGGACACCCTGTACAATGAGCAGTTCTTC.